These T cell receptor beta chains were read from a single sample in a study of post-analysis software for immune sequencing data. TCRdb called the PCR reads again in MiXCR, with one record for every CDR3 protein. The repertoire holds 380,000 or so distinct CDR3 sequences, with around a third as singletons. The sequenced sample consisted of blood. The origin of the receptors is a girl between 5 and 17 years old with multiple sclerosis. The CDR3 runs from the conserved cysteine through the conserved F or W. Fields, in order: CDR3 DNA, CDR3 protein, clone size, V gene, D gene, J gene. A D gene is named only where the DNA matches it firmly. A row's size may be missing; if present it is once, few, many or a size class.

TGTGCCAGCAGCCAAGATCTCCGGGGGGGCCTAATCGTTTACAATGAGCAGTTCTTC,CASSQDLRGGLIVYNEQFF,-,TRBV3-1,TRBD2,TRBJ2-1
TGCGCCAGCAGCCAAGATCGGTCTTCGACTGGCACCAATGAGCAGTTCTTC,CASSQDRSSTGTNEQFF,few,TRBV4-3,-,TRBJ2-1
TGTGCCAGCAGCTTGGTCAGTCGGGGCGCCCTCTACAATGAGCAGTTCTTC,CASSLVSRGALYNEQFF,once,TRBV5-5,-,TRBJ2-1
TGTGCCAGCAGCCCACAGGGTCTTTTCACAGATACGCAGTATTTT,CASSPQGLFTDTQYF,few,TRBV7-3,-,TRBJ2-3
TGTGCCAGCAGCCTAGCCGGTGCTGCGAACACCGGGGAGCTGTTTTTT,CASSLAGAANTGELFF,-,TRBV7-3,-,TRBJ2-2
TGTGCCAGCAGCCCCAAAAGTGTAGTATTACCCGGACAGGGGGTAGGCGAGCAGTACTTC,CASSPKSVVLPGQGVGEQYF,-,TRBV13,TRBD1,TRBJ2-7
TGTGCCAGCAGTTTCGGCAGGGGCTCTGAAGCTTTCTTT,CASSFGRGSEAFF,-,TRBV12-3/TRBV12-4,-,TRBJ1-1
TGTGCCAGCAGCTTGGGGCTGGCGCGGGGCAATGAGCAGTTCTTC,CASSLGLARGNEQFF,many,TRBV7-2,-,TRBJ2-1
TGTGCCAGCAGTCGTCCGTCGGCCCAGCCCCAGCATTTT,CASSRPSAQPQHF,-,TRBV27,-,TRBJ1-5
TGTGCCAGCAGCCCAGGACAGCCTTATAGCAATCAGCCCCAGCATTTT,CASSPGQPYSNQPQHF,-,TRBV7-2,-,TRBJ1-5
TGTGCCAGCAGCGCACGACAGGGCGTTCGTGAAAATGAGCAGTTCTTC,CASSARQGVRENEQFF,-,TRBV11-1,TRBD1,TRBJ2-1
TGTGCTAGCAGCTTATCGGGACAGGGCGAGGAGGGAGATACGCAGTATTTT,CASSLSGQGEEGDTQYF,-,TRBV7-7,TRBD1,TRBJ2-3
TGTGCCAGCAGTTTTCGGGGGGGAGAGGTCGAGCAGTACTTC,CASSFRGGEVEQYF,-,TRBV12-3/TRBV12-4,TRBD2,TRBJ2-7
TGTGCCAGCAGCTTAGAAGGGGCCCGACAGGGGGCGGTTACTGAAGCTTTCTTT,CASSLEGARQGAVTEAFF,few,TRBV7-2,TRBD1,TRBJ1-1
TGCGCCAGCAGCTTCGGGCCGACGGAGGACTACTATGGCTACACCTTC,CASSFGPTEDYYGYTF,-,TRBV5-1,-,TRBJ1-2
TGCGCCAGCAGCCAAGAGTACCCGAGCAACTATGGCTACACCTTC,CASSQEYPSNYGYTF,-,TRBV4-3,-,TRBJ1-2
TGTGCCAGCAGCCCATCAACAGAGGAATACTACGAGCAGTACTTC,CASSPSTEEYYEQYF,-,TRBV3-1,-,TRBJ2-7
TGTGCCAGCAGCTTGGACAGGTCCTACAATGAGCAGTTCTTC,CASSLDRSYNEQFF,once,TRBV7-3,TRBD1,TRBJ2-1
TGTGCCAGCAGCCGCCCCGGGAGTATCACCTACGAGCAGTACTTC,CASSRPGSITYEQYF,-,TRBV28,-,TRBJ2-7
TGTGCCATCAGTGAGTCGCAAGGGGGTGGCCACGAGCAGTACTTC,CAISESQGGGHEQYF,few,TRBV10-3,-,TRBJ2-7
TGTGCCAGCACCTGGACAGGACCTGCTAACTATGGCTACACCTTC,CASTWTGPANYGYTF,many,TRBV7-2,TRBD1,TRBJ1-2
TGTGCCAGTAGCCCGGGGCCTGGAAACACCATATATTTT,CASSPGPGNTIYF,-,TRBV7-2,-,TRBJ1-3
TGTGCCAGCTCACCACCGAGAGGGAGCACAGATACGCAGTATTTT,CASSPPRGSTDTQYF,-,TRBV18,-,TRBJ2-3
TGTGCCAGCAAGCCAGGGAAAGAGACCCAGTACTTC,CASKPGKETQYF,few,TRBV28,-,TRBJ2-5
TGTGCCAGCAGCCACTTTGGGGCAGGAGAGACCCAGTACTTC,CASSHFGAGETQYF,-,TRBV7-2,-,TRBJ2-5
TGCAGTGCTAGAGAATGGGAGGGCGGGGGTGAAAAACTGTTTTTT,CSAREWEGGGEKLFF,once,TRBV20-1,-,TRBJ1-4
TGTGCCAGCAGCTTAGGTCCAGGGACCCAAGAGGCCCAGTACTTC,CASSLGPGTQEAQYF,-,TRBV7-9,-,TRBJ2-5
TGTGCCAGCAGTCCCGACAGGGTTCAGCCCCAGCATTTT,CASSPDRVQPQHF,-,TRBV27,TRBD1,TRBJ1-5
TGTGCCAGCGAACTAGCGGGGAATAGAAAGTCCTACAATGAGCAGTTCTTC,CASELAGNRKSYNEQFF,-,TRBV25-1,TRBD2,TRBJ2-1
TGTGCTAGCAGTTCAGCAGGGAATAGGGAGACCCAGTACTTC,CASSSAGNRETQYF,-,TRBV7-7,-,TRBJ2-5
TGTGCCAGCCTCACCTCTGCTAACTATGGCTACACCTTC,CASLTSANYGYTF,-,TRBV21-1,-,TRBJ1-2
TGTGCCAGCAGCTTGTTGGGACAGAACTATGGCTACACCTTC,CASSLLGQNYGYTF,-,TRBV7-2,TRBD1,TRBJ1-2
TGCAGCGTTGAAGTGCAGGGCGCAAAGGATGGCTACACCTTC,CSVEVQGAKDGYTF,-,TRBV29-1,-,TRBJ1-2
TGTGCCAGCAGTGACTCCTTTCGGGGGGGCGTAGATACGCAGTATTTT,CASSDSFRGGVDTQYF,few,TRBV6-6,TRBD2,TRBJ2-3
TGTGCCAGCAGTTTTGGTTTGTCCAATGAGCAGTTCTTC,CASSFGLSNEQFF,-,TRBV27,-,TRBJ2-1
TGTGCCAGCAGCTTAGTACTCTCGGGGACTAGCTCAGGCACAGATACGCAGTATTTT,CASSLVLSGTSSGTDTQYF,-,TRBV7-2,TRBD2,TRBJ2-3
TGTGCCAGCAGCTTGACGGGTCAGCCCCAGCATTTT,CASSLTGQPQHF,-,TRBV5-5,-,TRBJ1-5
TGTGCCAGCTCACCACAAGGGATTAGACTAAACACCGGGGAGCTGTTTTTT,CASSPQGIRLNTGELFF,-,TRBV18,-,TRBJ2-2
TGCGCCAGCAGAACCGACTGGAATGAGCAGTTCTTC,CASRTDWNEQFF,many,TRBV5-1,-,TRBJ2-1
TGTGCCAGCAGCCAGACGGCTATCGTTGCTAATGAAAAACTGTTTTTT,CASSQTAIVANEKLFF,few,TRBV3-1,-,TRBJ1-4
TGTGCCAGCAGGCTACTCCGGGACAGGGGTGACGAGCAGTACTTC,CASRLLRDRGDEQYF,many,TRBV6-5,TRBD1,TRBJ2-7
TGTGCCAGCAGCTTCCAGGTGGGGGAGACCCAGTACTTC,CASSFQVGETQYF,-,TRBV7-2,-,TRBJ2-5
TGTGCCAGCAGCAACACTCGGACAGGCACCTACGAGCAGTACTTC,CASSNTRTGTYEQYF,few,TRBV7-9,TRBD1,TRBJ2-7
TGTGCCAGCAGTTACTCGACCGGTCTCAACTATGGCCACACCTTC,CASSYSTGLNYGHTF,-,TRBV6-5,-,TRBJ1-2
TGTGCCAGCTCCTATTCTCATCAGCCCCAGCATTTT,CASSYSHQPQHF,few,TRBV12-3/TRBV12-4,-,TRBJ1-5
TGTGCCAGCAGTTACTCCGGGTCCTACGAGCAGTACTTC,CASSYSGSYEQYF,-,TRBV6-2/TRBV6-3,-,TRBJ2-7
TGTGCCAGCAGTTCGGCACGGGCCCAGTACTTC,CASSSARAQYF,many,TRBV12-3/TRBV12-4,-,TRBJ2-5
TGTGCCAGCAGCTTAGAAGGAGGGTTTGCAGATACGCAGTATTTT,CASSLEGGFADTQYF,-,TRBV7-6,-,TRBJ2-3
TGCGCCAGCAGCCCAGAAGGGACAGTCAATCAGCCCCAGCATTTT,CASSPEGTVNQPQHF,-,TRBV4-1,TRBD1,TRBJ1-5
TGTGCCAGCAGTCGGGAGACCCAGTACTTC,CASSRETQYF,-,TRBV28,-,TRBJ2-5
TGTGCCAGCAGCTTAGTACCCCTTGGGAGCGGGGGCACCTACGAGCAGTACTTC,CASSLVPLGSGGTYEQYF,-,TRBV7-9,TRBD2,TRBJ2-7
TGCGCCAGCAGCTTGGAAACTAGCGGGGGGTGGTATGAGCAGTTCTTC,CASSLETSGGWYEQFF,-,TRBV5-1,TRBD2,TRBJ2-1
TGTGCCAGCAGCCCCCGGGACAGGGACCACAATGAGCAGTTCTTC,CASSPRDRDHNEQFF,-,TRBV12-3/TRBV12-4,TRBD1,TRBJ2-1